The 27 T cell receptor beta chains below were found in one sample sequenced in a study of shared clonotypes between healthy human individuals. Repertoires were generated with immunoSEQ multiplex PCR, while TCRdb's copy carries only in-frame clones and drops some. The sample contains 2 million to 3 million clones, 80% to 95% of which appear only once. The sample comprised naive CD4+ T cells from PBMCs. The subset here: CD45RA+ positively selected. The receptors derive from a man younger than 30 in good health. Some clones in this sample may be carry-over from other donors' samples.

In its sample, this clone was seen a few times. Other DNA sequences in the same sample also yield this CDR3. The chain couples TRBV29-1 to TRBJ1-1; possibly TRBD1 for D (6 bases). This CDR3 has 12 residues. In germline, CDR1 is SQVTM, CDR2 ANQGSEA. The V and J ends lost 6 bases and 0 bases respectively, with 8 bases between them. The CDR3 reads CSVGGMNTEAFF. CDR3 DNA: TGCAGCGTAGGGGGTATGAACACTGAAGCTTTCTTT.

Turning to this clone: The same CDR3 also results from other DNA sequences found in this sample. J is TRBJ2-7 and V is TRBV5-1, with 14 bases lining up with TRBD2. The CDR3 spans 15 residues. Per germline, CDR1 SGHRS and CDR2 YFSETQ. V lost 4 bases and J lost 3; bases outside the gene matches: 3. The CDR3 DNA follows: TGCGCCAGCAGCGGCGGGACTAGCGGGAGCTACGAGCAGTACTTC. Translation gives CASSGGTSGSYEQYF.

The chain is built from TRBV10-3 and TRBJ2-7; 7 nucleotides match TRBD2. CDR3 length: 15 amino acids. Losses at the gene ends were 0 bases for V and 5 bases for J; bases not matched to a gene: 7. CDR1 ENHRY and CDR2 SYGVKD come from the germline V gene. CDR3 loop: CAISESRTRANEQYF. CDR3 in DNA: TGTGCCATCAGTGAGTCCCGGACTAGAGCTAACGAGCAGTACTTC.

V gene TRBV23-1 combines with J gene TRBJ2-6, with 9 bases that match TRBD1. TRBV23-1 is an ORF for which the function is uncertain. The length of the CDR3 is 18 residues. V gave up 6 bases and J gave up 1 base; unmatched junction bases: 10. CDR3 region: CASSQENRGRSGANVLTF. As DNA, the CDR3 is TGCGCCAGCAGCCAGGAAAACAGGGGGCGGTCTGGGGCCAACGTCCTGACTTTC.

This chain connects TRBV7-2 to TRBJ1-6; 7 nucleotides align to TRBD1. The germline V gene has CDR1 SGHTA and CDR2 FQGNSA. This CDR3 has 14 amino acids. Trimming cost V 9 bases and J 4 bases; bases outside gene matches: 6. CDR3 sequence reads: CARGTAIYNSPLHF. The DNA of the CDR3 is TGTGCCAGAGGGACAGCGATATATAATTCACCCCTCCACTTT.

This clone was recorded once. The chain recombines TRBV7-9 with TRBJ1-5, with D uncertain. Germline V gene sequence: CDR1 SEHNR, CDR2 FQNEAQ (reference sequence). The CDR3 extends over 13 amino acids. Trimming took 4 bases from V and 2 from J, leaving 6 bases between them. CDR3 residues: CASSSIGNQPQHF. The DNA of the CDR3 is TGTGCCAGCAGCTCTATAGGCAATCAGCCCCAGCATTTT.

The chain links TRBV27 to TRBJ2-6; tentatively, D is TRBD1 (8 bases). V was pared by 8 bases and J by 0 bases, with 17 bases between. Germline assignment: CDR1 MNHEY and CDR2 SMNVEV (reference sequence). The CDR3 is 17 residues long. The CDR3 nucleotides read TGTGCCAGCCAGCGGGACAGGTTCAACTCTGGGGCCAACGTCCTGACTTTC. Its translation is CASQRDRFNSGANVLTF.

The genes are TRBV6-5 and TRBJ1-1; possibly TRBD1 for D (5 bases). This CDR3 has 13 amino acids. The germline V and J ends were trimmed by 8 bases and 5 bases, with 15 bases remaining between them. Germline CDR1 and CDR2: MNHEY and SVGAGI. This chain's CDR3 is CASLGGSRTEAFF. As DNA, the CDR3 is TGTGCCAGCCTGGGGGGGTCCCGAACTGAAGCTTTCTTT.

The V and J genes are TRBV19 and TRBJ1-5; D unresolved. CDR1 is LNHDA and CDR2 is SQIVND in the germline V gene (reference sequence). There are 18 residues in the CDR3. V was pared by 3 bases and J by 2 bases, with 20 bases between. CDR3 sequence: CASSILFSGGGRNQPQHF. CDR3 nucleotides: TGTGCCAGTAGTATTCTCTTCAGTGGCGGCGGTCGCAATCAGCCCCAGCATTTT. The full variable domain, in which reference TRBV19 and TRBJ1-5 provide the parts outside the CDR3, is DGGITQSPKYLFRKEGQNVTLSCEQNLNHDAMYWYRQDPGQGLRLIYYSQIVNDFQKGDIAEGYSVSREKKESFPLTVTSAQKNPTAFYLCASSILFSGGGRNQPQHFGDGTRLSIL.

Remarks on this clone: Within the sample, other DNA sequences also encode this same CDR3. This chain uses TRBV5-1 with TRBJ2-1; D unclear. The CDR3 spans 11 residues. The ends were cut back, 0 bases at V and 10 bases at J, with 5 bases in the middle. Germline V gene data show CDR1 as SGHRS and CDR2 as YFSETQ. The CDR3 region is CASSLDREQFF. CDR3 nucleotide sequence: TGCGCCAGCAGCTTGGATAGGGAGCAGTTCTTC. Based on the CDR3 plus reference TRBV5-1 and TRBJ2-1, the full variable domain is KAGVTQTPRYLIKTRGQQVTLSCSPISGHRSVSWYQQTPGQGLQFLFEYFSETQRNKGNFPGRFSGRQFSNSRSEMNVSTLELGDSALYLCASSLDREQFFGPGTRLTVL.

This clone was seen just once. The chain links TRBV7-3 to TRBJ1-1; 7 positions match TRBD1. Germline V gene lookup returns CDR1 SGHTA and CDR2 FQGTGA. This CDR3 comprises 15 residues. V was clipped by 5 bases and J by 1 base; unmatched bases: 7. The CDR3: CASSAGDRTNTEAFF. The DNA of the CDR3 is TGTGCCAGCAGCGCAGGGGACAGAACGAACACTGAAGCTTTCTTT. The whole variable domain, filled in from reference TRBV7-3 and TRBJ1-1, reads GAGVSQTPSNKVTEKGKYVELRCDPISGHTALYWYRQSLGQGPEFLIYFQGTGAADDSGLPNDRFFAVRPEGSVSTLKIQRTERGDSAVYLCASSAGDRTNTEAFFGQGTRLTVV.

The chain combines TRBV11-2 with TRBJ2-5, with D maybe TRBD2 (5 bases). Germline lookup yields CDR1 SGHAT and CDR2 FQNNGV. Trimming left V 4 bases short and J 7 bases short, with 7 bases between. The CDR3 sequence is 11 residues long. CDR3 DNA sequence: TGTGCCAGCAGCTCAGGAGGGACCCAGTACTTC. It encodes CASSSGGTQYF.

The CDR3, as DNA: TGTGCCAGCAGCCAAGCAGGGGAAGCGGGCACTGAAGCTTTCTTT. It codes for CASSQAGEAGTEAFF. This chain uses TRBV4-2 with TRBJ1-1; D perhaps matches TRBD1 (6 bases). The germline gives CDR1 LGHNA, CDR2 YNFKEQ. The CDR3 consists of 15 residues. V lost 1 base, J lost 4 bases, and 13 bases lay in between.

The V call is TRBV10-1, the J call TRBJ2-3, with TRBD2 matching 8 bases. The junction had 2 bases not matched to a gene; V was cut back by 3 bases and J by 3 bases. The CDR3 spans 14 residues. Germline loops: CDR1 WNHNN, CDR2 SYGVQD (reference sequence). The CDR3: CASSELAVTDTQYF. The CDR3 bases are TGCGCCAGCAGTGAACTAGCGGTTACAGATACGCAGTATTTT.

CDR3 amino acids: CASSMAEDQPQHF. CDR3 coding DNA: TGCGCCAGCAGTATGGCGGAAGATCAGCCCCAGCATTTT. The chain has TRBV10-2 and TRBJ1-5; D ambiguous. Germline-derived CDR1 and CDR2 are WSHSY and SAAADI. The V and J ends lost 5 bases and 5 bases respectively, with 10 bases between them. The CDR3 length is 13 residues.

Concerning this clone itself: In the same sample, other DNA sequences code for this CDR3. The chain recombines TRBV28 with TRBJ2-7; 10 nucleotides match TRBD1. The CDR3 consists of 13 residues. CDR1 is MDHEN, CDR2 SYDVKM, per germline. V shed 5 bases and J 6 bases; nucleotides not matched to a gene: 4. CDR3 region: CASSPGQGGEQYF. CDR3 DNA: TGTGCCAGCAGTCCAGGACAGGGGGGCGAGCAGTACTTC.

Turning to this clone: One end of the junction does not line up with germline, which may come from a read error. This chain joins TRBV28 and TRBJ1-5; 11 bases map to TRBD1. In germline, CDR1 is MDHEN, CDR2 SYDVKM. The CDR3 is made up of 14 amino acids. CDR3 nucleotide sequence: TGTGCCAGCAGTCGGACAGGGGGCTATCAGCCCCAGCGTTTT. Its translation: CASSRTGGYQPQRF.

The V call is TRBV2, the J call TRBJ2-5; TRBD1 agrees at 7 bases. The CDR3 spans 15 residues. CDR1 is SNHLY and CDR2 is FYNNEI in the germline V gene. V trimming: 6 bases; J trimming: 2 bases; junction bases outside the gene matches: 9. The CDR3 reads CASSLTWDRQETQYF. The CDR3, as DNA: TGTGCCAGCAGCCTAACCTGGGACAGACAAGAGACCCAGTACTTC.

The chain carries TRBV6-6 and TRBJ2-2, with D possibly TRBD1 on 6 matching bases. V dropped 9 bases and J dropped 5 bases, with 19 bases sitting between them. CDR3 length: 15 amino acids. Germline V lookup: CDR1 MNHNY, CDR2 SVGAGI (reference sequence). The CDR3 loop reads CASKQGPFRTGELFF. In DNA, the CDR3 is TGTGCCAGTAAACAGGGTCCTTTTCGGACCGGGGAGCTGTTTTTT.

CDR3: CASSLGLARTDTQYF. CDR3 DNA sequence: TGTGCCAGCAGCTTAGGACTAGCCCGCACAGATACGCAGTATTTT. The rearrangement uses TRBV7-2 and TRBJ2-3; 7 nucleotides agree with TRBD2. CDR3 length: 15 amino acids. The germline V gene encodes CDR1 SGHTA and CDR2 FQGNSA. The V segment lost 1 base and the J segment 1 base; nucleotides outside the gene matches: 2.

CDR3 nucleotides: TGTGCCAGTGAGCAGGGGCAAGGAGGAAACACCATATATTTT. This encodes CASEQGQGGNTIYF. This sequence joins TRBV6-6 and TRBJ1-3, with D possibly being TRBD1 (6 bases). Germline assignment: CDR1 MNHNY and CDR2 SVGAGI (reference sequence). V was trimmed by 9 bases and J by 4 bases, leaving 16 bases between them. The CDR3 has 14 amino acids.

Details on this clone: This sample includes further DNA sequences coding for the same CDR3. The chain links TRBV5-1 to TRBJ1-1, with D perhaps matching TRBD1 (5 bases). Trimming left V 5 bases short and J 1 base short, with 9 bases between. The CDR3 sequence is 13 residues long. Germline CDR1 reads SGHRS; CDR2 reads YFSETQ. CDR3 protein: CASSLGGNTEAFF. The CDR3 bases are TGCGCCAGCAGTCTGGGGGGGAACACTGAAGCTTTCTTT.

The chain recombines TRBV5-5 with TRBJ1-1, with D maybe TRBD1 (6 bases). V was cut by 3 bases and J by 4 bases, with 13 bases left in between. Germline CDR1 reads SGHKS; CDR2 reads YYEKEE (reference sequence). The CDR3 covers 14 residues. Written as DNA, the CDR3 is TGTGCCAGCAGCTCTCCGGGAGGGGGCACTGAAGCTTTCTTT. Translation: CASSSPGGGTEAFF. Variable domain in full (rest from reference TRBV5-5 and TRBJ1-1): DAGVTQSPTHLIKTRGQQVTLRCSPISGHKSVSWYQQVLGQGPQFIFQYYEKEERGRGNFPDRFSARQFPNYSSELNVNALLLGDSALYLCASSSPGGGTEAFFGQGTRLTVV.

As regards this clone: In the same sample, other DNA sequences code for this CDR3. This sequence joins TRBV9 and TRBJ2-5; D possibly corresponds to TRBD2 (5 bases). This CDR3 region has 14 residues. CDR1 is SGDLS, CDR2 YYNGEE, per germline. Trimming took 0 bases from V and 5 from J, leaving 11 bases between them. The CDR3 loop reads CASSVDRGLETQYF. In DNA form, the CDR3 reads TGTGCCAGCAGCGTAGATAGAGGGTTGGAGACCCAGTACTTC.

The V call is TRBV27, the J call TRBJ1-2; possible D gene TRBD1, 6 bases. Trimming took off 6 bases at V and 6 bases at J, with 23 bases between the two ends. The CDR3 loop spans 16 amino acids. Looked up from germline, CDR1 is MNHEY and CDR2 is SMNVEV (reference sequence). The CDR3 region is CASSSVRGQGKNGYTF. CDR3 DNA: TGTGCCAGCAGCTCCGTGCGGGGGCAGGGGAAAAATGGCTACACCTTC.

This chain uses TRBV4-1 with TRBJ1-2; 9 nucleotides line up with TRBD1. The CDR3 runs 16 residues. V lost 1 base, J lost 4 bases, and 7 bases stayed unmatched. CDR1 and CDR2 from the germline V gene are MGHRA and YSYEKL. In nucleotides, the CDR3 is TGCGCCAGCAGCCAAGCGGACAGGGGCCGGGGCTATGGCTACACCTTC. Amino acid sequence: CASSQADRGRGYGYTF.

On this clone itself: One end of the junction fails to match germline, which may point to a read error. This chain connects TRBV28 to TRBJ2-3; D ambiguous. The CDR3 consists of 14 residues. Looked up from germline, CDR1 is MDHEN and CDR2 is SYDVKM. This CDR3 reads CGIWGGAGTDTQYF. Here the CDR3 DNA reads TGCGGCATCTGGGGTGGTGCCGGCACAGATACGCAGTATTTT.